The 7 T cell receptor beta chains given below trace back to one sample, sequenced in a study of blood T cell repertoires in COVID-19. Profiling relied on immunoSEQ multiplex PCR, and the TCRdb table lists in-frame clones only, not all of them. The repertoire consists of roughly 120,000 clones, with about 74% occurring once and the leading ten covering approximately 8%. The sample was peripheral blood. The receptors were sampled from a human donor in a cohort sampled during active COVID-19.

The DNA of the CDR3 is TGTGCCAGCAGCCCTGGGCCTAAGACAGGGTACTACGAGCAGTACTTC. It specifies CASSPGPKTGYYEQYF. The rearrangement links TRBV9 to TRBJ2-7, with 7 positions matching TRBD1. Germline V lookup: CDR1 SGDLS, CDR2 YYNGEE. This CDR3 is 16 amino acids long. Germline trimming cut 4 bases from V and 3 bases from J; bases unmatched to any gene: 13. The full variable domain, with the rest looked up from reference TRBV9 and TRBJ2-7, is DSGVTQTPKHLITATGQRVTLRCSPRSGDLSVYWYQQSLDQGLQFLIQYYNGEERAKGNILERFSAQQFPDLHSELNLSSLELGDSALYFCASSPGPKTGYYEQYFGPGTRLTVT.

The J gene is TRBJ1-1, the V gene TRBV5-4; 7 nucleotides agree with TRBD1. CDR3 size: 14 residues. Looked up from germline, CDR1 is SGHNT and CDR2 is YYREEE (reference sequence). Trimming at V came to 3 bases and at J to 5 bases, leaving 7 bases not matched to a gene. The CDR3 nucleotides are TGTGCCAGCAGCTCTTACAGGGGACGTACTGAAGCTTTCTTT. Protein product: CASSSYRGRTEAFF.

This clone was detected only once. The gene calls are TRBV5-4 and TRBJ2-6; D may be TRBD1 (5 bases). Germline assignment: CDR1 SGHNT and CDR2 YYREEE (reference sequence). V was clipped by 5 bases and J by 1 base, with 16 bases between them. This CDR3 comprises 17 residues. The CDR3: CASRPRTSLSGANVLTF. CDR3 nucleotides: TGTGCCAGCAGACCCAGGACATCGCTATCTGGGGCCAACGTCCTGACTTTC.

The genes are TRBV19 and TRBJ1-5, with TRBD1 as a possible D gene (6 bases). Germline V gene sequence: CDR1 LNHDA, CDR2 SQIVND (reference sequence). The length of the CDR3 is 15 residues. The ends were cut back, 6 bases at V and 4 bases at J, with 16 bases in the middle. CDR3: CASSSAQGPNQPQHF. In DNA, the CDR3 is TGTGCCAGTAGCTCCGCCCAGGGGCCAAATCAGCCCCAGCATTTT.

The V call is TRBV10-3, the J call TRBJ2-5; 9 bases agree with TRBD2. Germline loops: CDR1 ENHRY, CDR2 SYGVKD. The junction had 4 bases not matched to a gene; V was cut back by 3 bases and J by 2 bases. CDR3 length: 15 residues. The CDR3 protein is CAISDGGGDQETQYF. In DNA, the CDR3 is TGTGCCATCAGTGACGGCGGGGGGGATCAAGAGACCCAGTACTTC.

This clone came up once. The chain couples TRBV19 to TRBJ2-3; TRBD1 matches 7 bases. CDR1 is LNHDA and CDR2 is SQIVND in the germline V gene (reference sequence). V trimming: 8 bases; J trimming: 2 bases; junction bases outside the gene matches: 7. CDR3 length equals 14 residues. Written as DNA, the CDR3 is TGTGCCAGTTCAAGGGGGCTGGACACAGATACGCAGTATTTT. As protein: CASSRGLDTDTQYF.

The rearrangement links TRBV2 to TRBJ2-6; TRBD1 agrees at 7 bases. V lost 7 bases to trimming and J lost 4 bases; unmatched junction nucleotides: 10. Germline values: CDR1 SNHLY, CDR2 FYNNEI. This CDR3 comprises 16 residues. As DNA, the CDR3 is TGTGCCAGCAAAGGAGCAGGGGGTTCAGGGGCCAACGTCCTGACTTTC. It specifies CASKGAGGSGANVLTF.